A selection of T cell receptor beta chains follows, all from one sample in a study of T cells in localized non-small cell lung cancer. The method was immunoSEQ multiplex PCR; TCRdb's version includes in-frame clones alone and lacks a portion of them. The sample has 35,000 to 40,000 clones, 75% to 90% seen once. Sequenced material: peripheral blood, taken before any cancer treatment. Receptors originate from a woman aged 35 to 70 with stage I lung adenocarcinoma. The conserved cysteine and the conserved F or W are not part of the CDR3 here.

j_gene | v_gene | CDR3aa
TRBJ1-1 | TRBV6-5 | ASRGQAGRNTEAF
TRBJ2-4 | TRBV27 | ASSYSGSRTKNIQY
TRBJ2-5 | TRBV5-1 | ASSLMGSGETQY
TRBJ2-1 | TRBV5-4 | ASGGQGAHNEQF
TRBJ2-3 | TRBV6-1 | ASSARLAPVVDTQY
TRBJ2-5 | TRBV18 | ASSPPRETQY
TRBJ2-7 | TRBV21-1 | ASSTRLAPAYEQY
TRBJ1-3 | TRBV30 | AWSGGTPGNTIY
TRBJ2-7 | TRBV19 | ASSEQYRNEQY
TRBJ1-5 | TRBV2 | ASSGQDNQPQH
TRBJ2-3 | TRBV29-1 | SGANVQKQY
TRBJ2-1 | TRBV11-2 | ASSLPGWEQF
TRBJ2-1 | TRBV5-1 | ASSLGLKQF
TRBJ1-1 | TRBV9 | ASSAGRNTEAF
TRBJ1-5 | TRBV21-1 | ASCGTSSNQPQH
TRBJ2-1 | TRBV6-5 | ASRTREFLFNEQF
TRBJ2-3 | TRBV5-1 | ASSLFPGAADTQY
TRBJ2-3 | TRBV6-6 | ASSSRQGSADTQY
TRBJ2-3 | TRBV7-2 | ASSPRLAGGTDTQY
TRBJ2-2 | TRBV6-5 | ASSYAQGWTGELF
TRBJ1-1 | TRBV28 | ASSFSPTGSGLNTEAF
TRBJ2-1 | TRBV7-2 | ASSSPRNYNEQF
TRBJ2-7 | TRBV5-4 | ASSTGASYEQY
TRBJ1-5 | TRBV10-3 | AISGEGYQPQH
TRBJ1-2 | TRBV5-4 | ASYPGLFTTLEGYT
TRBJ2-7 | TRBV14 | ASSQDQGWGTSGLTYEQY
TRBJ2-1 | TRBV28 | ASSDQWDNPF
TRBJ2-7 | TRBV19 | ASSRTLAGGPPYEQY
TRBJ2-1 | TRBV19 | ASSLRDTRNNEQF
TRBJ1-1 | TRBV27 | ASSLFQWTEAF
TRBJ1-4 | TRBV19 | ASSMRGGAGEKLF
TRBJ2-7 | TRBV2 | ASLTTLAGVDEQY
TRBJ2-7 | TRBV28 | ASSHVYEQY
TRBJ1-1 | TRBV4-1 | ASSQAYDITPQAF
TRBJ2-2 | TRBV6-6 | ASSSGLPPWELF
TRBJ1-5 | TRBV25-1 | AWGGRKDNQPQH
TRBJ2-5 | TRBV2 | ASSERNEETQY
TRBJ2-5 | TRBV5-1 | ASSLGVQETQY
TRBJ2-1 | TRBV5-1 | ASSGTTWNEQF
TRBJ1-5 | TRBV4-1 | ASSQGPRQGSFSNQPQH
TRBJ1-2 | TRBV29-1 | SGGQGVNYGYT
TRBJ2-7 | TRBV23-1 | ASSQSWQGPGEQY
TRBJ2-7 | TRBV19 | ASSFGDRGNEQY
TRBJ1-4 | TRBV28 | ASSLITGKAKLF
TRBJ1-5 | TRBV2 | ASSYLPGHLSNQPQH
TRBJ2-7 | TRBV5-1 | ASRPGQGNEQY
TRBJ2-5 | TRBV6-5 | ASSFTSGETQY
TRBJ2-2 | TRBV7-6 | ASSFGGATGELF
TRBJ1-6 | TRBV6-1 | ATGGPLH
TRBJ1-4 | TRBV6-1 | ASSERGGAANEKLF
TRBJ2-2 | TRBV4-2 | ASSQEPGLAANTGELF
TRBJ2-1 | TRBV6-6 | ASSYRDISYNEQF